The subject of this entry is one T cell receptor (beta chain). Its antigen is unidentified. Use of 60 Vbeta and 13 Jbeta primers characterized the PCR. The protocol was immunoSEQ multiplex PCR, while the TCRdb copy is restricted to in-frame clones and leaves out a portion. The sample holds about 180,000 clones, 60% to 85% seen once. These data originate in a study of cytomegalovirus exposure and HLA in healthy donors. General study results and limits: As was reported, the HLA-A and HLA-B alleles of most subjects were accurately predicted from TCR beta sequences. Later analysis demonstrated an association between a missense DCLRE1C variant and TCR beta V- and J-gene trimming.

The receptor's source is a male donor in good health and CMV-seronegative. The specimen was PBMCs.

CDR3 nucleotide sequence: TGTGCCAGCAGTTTAAGTGGGACAGTCACTGGAAACACCATATATTTT. Translated: CASSLSGTVTGNTIYF. This chain connects TRBV28 to TRBJ1-3; the match to TRBD1 covers 7 bases. Trimming took 2 bases from V and 2 from J; bases not matched to a gene: 6. The CDR3 is made up of 16 amino acids. The germline CDR1 and CDR2 sequences are MDHEN and SYDVKM.